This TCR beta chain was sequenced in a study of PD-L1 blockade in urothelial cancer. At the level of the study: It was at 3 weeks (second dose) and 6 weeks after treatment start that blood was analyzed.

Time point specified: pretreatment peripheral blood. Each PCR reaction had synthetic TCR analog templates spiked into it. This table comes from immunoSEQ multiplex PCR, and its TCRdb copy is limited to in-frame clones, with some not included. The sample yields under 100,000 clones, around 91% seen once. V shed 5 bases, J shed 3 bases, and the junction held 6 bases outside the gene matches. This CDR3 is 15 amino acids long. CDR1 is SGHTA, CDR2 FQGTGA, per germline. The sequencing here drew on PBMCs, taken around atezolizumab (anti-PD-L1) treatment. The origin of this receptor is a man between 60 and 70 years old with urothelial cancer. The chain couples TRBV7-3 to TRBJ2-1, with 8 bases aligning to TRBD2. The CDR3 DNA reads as TGTGCCAGCAGCGCAGGACTAGCTGGCTACAATGAGCAGTTCTTC. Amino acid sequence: CASSAGLAGYNEQFF.